What follows is one T cell receptor (beta chain) and its context. Regions amplified from RNA transcripts were the TCR beta CDR3 regions. HTBI primers were used for first-round RT-PCR of the TCR CDR3. TCRdb itself ran the multiplex PCR reads through MiXCR, one entry per CDR3 protein. The table includes 400,000 to 450,000 distinct CDR3 sequences, under 15% detected once. This specimen belongs to a study of T cells in Graves' hyperthyroidism and ophthalmopathy. The J segment lost 7 bases and the V segment lost 5 bases, leaving 8 bases of the junction unmatched. Looked up from germline, CDR1 is MGHRA and CDR2 is YSYEKL. This CDR3 comprises 14 residues.

The chain carries TRBV4-1 and TRBJ1-2; 9 nucleotides align to TRBD1. The material sequenced was blood. This clonotype originated in a man aged 18 to 29 with Graves' ophthalmopathy. CDR3: CASSVNRGPGGYTF. CDR3 in DNA: TGCGCCAGCAGCGTCAACAGGGGGCCGGGTGGCTACACCTTC.